Below are 21 T cell receptor beta chains sequenced from a single sample in a study of T cells in Graves' hyperthyroidism and ophthalmopathy. Researchers amplified the TCR beta CDR3 regions from RNA transcripts. First-round RT-PCR with HTBI primers amplified the TCR CDR3 region. TCRdb ran MiXCR on the multiplex PCR reads and lists one entry per CDR3 protein. The sample lists about 400,000 distinct CDR3 sequences, over 12% occurring once. Input material: blood. The receptors stem from a man aged 45 to 65 with Graves' ophthalmopathy.

The table lists this clonotype with many counts. The rearrangement uses TRBV6-1 and TRBJ1-1; no definite D call. Trimming pared 10 bases from V and 1 base from J, leaving 7 bases between. Germline loops: CDR1 MNHNS, CDR2 SASEGT. This CDR3 has 11 residues. CDR3 bases: TGTGCCACCCGACAGAACACTGAAGCTTTCTTT. Translating it yields CATRQNTEAFF.

The V gene is TRBV19, the J gene TRBJ2-7, with 7 bases lining up with TRBD2. Germline-derived CDR1 and CDR2 are LNHDA and SQIVND (reference sequence). The J segment lost 2 bases and the V segment lost 3 bases, leaving 7 bases of the junction unmatched. The CDR3 totals 15 residues. This CDR3 reads CASSIGGGAPYEQYF. The CDR3 DNA is TGTGCCAGTAGTATTGGGGGGGGAGCCCCCTACGAGCAGTACTTC.

In this sample, this clonotype turned up many times. This chain uses TRBV15 with TRBJ2-7, with D tentatively TRBD2 (6 bases). The CDR3 is 13 residues long. Per the germline V gene, CDR1 is LNHNV and CDR2 is YYDKDF (reference sequence). Trimming pared 5 bases from V and 6 bases from J, leaving 14 bases between. The CDR3 loop reads CATSFTGVVEQYF. In DNA, the CDR3 is TGTGCCACCAGCTTCACGGGAGTTGTCGAGCAGTACTTC.

In the case of this clonotype: The junction differs from germline at one of its ends, possibly a read error. The CDR3: CAGSYSDYGYTF. For the CDR3, the DNA is TGTGCCGGCAGTTACTCTGACTATGGCTACACCTTC. The chain links TRBV6-5 to TRBJ1-2; D gene uncertain. There are 12 residues in the CDR3. Germline loops: CDR1 MNHEY, CDR2 SVGAGI.

In its sample, this clonotype was seen many times. The chain couples TRBV30 to TRBJ2-1; D remains unclear. The V end lost 5 bases, the J end lost 5 bases, and 10 bases lay between the germline ends. CDR1 is GTSNPN and CDR2 is SVGIG in the germline V gene (reference sequence). This CDR3 has 12 amino acids. CDR3 nucleotides: TGTGCCTGGGGTTGGGCAGACAATGAGCAGTTCTTC. Translating gives CAWGWADNEQFF.

This clonotype was seen a handful of times. The chain recombines TRBV5-5 with TRBJ2-7; no clear D gene. CDR3 size: 12 residues. The germline gives CDR1 SGHKS, CDR2 YYEKEE (reference sequence). V was cut by 4 bases and J by 6 bases, with 11 bases left in between. The CDR3 protein is CASSPHVGEQYF. CDR3 bases: TGTGCCAGCAGCCCACACGTAGGCGAGCAGTACTTC.

The V call is TRBV6-5, the J call TRBJ1-4; D is unclear. CDR1 is MNHEY and CDR2 is SVGAGI in the germline V gene. Trimming took 0 bases from V and 7 from J, leaving 12 bases between them. The CDR3 sequence is 15 residues long. The CDR3 sequence is CASSYSSAGGEKLFF. CDR3 nucleotides: TGTGCCAGCAGTTACTCGAGCGCAGGTGGTGAAAAACTGTTTTTT.

This chain links TRBV27 with TRBJ2-3; TRBD2 agrees at 13 bases. V was pared by 5 bases and J by 7 bases, with 9 bases of the junction left unmatched. This CDR3 comprises 16 residues. The germline V gene encodes CDR1 MNHEY and CDR2 SMNVEV (reference sequence). This CDR3 is CASSLLTSGRPNTQYF. The CDR3, as DNA: TGTGCCAGCAGTCTCCTGACTAGCGGGAGGCCTAATACGCAGTATTTT.

This clonotype was counted between two and nine times. The rearrangement joins TRBV5-1 to TRBJ2-3; TRBD2 aligns across 14 bases. J gave up 5 bases and V 4 bases, and 6 bases lay outside the gene matches. In germline, CDR1 is SGHRS, CDR2 YFSETQ. The CDR3 has 16 residues. In nucleotides, the CDR3 is TGCGCCAGCAGCATGGGACTAGCGGGAGCAGAAGATACGCAGTATTTT. The encoded protein is CASSMGLAGAEDTQYF.

This clonotype came up many times. J is TRBJ2-3 and V is TRBV7-9; TRBD2 matches at 10 bases. Germline CDR1 and CDR2: SEHNR and FQNEAQ (reference sequence). This CDR3 has 19 residues. Losses at the gene ends were 4 bases for V and 3 bases for J; bases not matched to a gene: 16. The CDR3 nucleotides read TGTGCCAGCAGCTCCTTAAAAATACCTCAAGCGGGAGGGACAGATACGCAGTATTTT. This translates into CASSSLKIPQAGGTDTQYF. The full variable domain, in which reference TRBV7-9 and TRBJ2-3 provide the parts outside the CDR3, is DTGVSQNPRHKITKRGQNVTFRCDPISEHNRLYWYRQTLGQGPEFLTYFQNEAQLEKSRLLSDRFSAERPKGSFSTLEIQRTEQGDSAMYLCASSSLKIPQAGGTDTQYFGPGTRLTVL.

In this sample, this clonotype turned up a few times. The chain's CDR3 is CAISGQLNTEAFF. Here the CDR3 DNA reads TGTGCCATCAGCGGACAGCTGAACACTGAAGCTTTCTTT. The chain is built from TRBV10-3 and TRBJ1-1; tentative D call: TRBD1 (6 bases). In germline, CDR1 is ENHRY, CDR2 SYGVKD. The CDR3 consists of 13 residues. Trimming pared 6 bases from V and 0 bases from J, leaving 8 bases between.

CDR3 protein: CASRGPSREPQHF. CDR3 sequence (DNA): TGTGCCAGCAGGGGGCCCAGCAGGGAGCCCCAGCATTTT. The rearrangement uses TRBV2 and TRBJ1-5; TRBD1 might be the D (5 bases). The CDR3 loop spans 13 amino acids. CDR1 is SNHLY and CDR2 is FYNNEI in the germline V gene. Between the trimmed V and J ends, which lost 6 bases and 8 bases, there was a span of 14 bases.

This clonotype has ten or more counts. The chain is built from TRBV11-2 and TRBJ2-7, with TRBD2 matching over 8 bases. In germline, CDR1 is SGHAT, CDR2 FQNNGV. The V and J ends lost 0 bases and 7 bases, in that order; junction bases with no gene match: 2. The CDR3 sequence is 13 residues long. In DNA, the CDR3 is TGTGCCAGCAGCTTAGAGTCTAGCGGGGAGCAGTACTTC. Translating it yields CASSLESSGEQYF.

This clonotype was counted many times. The J gene is TRBJ2-7, the V gene TRBV3-1; the D is unclear. This CDR3 comprises 15 residues. Trimming shortened V by 0 bases and J by 3 bases, and 12 bases separated the two germline ends. Germline V gives CDR1 LGHDT, CDR2 YNNKEL (reference sequence). CDR3 DNA: TGTGCCAGCAGCCAAGATAAGGTTGCCGTCTACGAGCAGTACTTC. Translation gives CASSQDKVAVYEQYF.

This clonotype occurred many times. V and J are TRBV10-3 and TRBJ2-7, with D perhaps TRBD2 (5 bases). The germline CDR1 and CDR2 sequences are ENHRY and SYGVKD. This CDR3 contains 17 residues. V lost 6 bases to trimming and J lost 3 bases, with 24 bases between them. CDR3: CAISILGPTPAGYEQYF. In DNA form, the CDR3 reads TGTGCCATCAGCATCTTAGGTCCTACCCCGGCGGGCTACGAGCAGTACTTC.

The table lists this clonotype with many counts. The chain is built from TRBV30 and TRBJ2-7; D gene uncertain. V was trimmed by 3 bases and J by 3 bases, leaving 9 bases between them. Germline V gives CDR1 GTSNPN, CDR2 SVGIG (reference sequence). CDR3 size: 12 residues. CDR3 in DNA: TGTGCCTGGAGGTCCAGTTTCTACGAGCAGTACTTC. Translation gives CAWRSSFYEQYF. Filled out from reference TRBV30 and TRBJ2-7, the complete variable domain reads SQTIHQWPATLVQPVGSPLSLECTVEGTSNPNLYWYRQAAGRGLQLLFYSVGIGQISSEVPQNLSASRPQDRQFILSSKKLLLSDSGFYLCAWRSSFYEQYFGPGTRLTVT.

This clonotype was recorded at least ten times. The genes are TRBV11-2 and TRBJ2-1; tentative D call: TRBD2 (6 bases). The CDR3 has 15 residues. Trimming removed 5 bases at V and 0 bases at J, with 11 bases between. From germline, CDR1 is SGHAT and CDR2 FQNNGV. The CDR3 bases are TGTGCCAGCAGCCGGCGGAGGGCCTCCTACAATGAGCAGTTCTTC. It specifies CASSRRRASYNEQFF.

The chain couples TRBV29-1 to TRBJ2-1; 8 positions agree with TRBD1. The CDR3 totals 14 residues. The J segment lost 8 bases and the V segment lost 3 bases, leaving 9 bases of the junction unmatched. In germline, CDR1 is SQVTM, CDR2 ANQGSEA. CDR3 sequence reads: CSVEQDRVGDEQFF. CDR3 bases: TGCAGCGTTGAGCAGGACAGGGTGGGTGATGAGCAGTTCTTC.

In its sample, this clonotype was seen many times. The chain is built from TRBV6-1 and TRBJ2-7; D ambiguous. V was shortened by 2 bases and J by 2 bases, with 13 bases between the two germline ends. This CDR3 comprises 15 residues. Germline CDR1 and CDR2: MNHNS and SASEGT. The CDR3 loop is CASSELVADAYEQYF. CDR3 bases: TGTGCCAGCAGTGAATTAGTAGCCGATGCCTACGAGCAGTACTTC.

This clonotype was observed at least ten times. The chain uses TRBV12-3 or TRBV12-4 and TRBJ2-1, with 10 bases lining up with TRBD2. The V segment lost 5 bases and the J segment 5 bases; nucleotides outside the gene matches: 6. CDR3 length equals 15 residues. CDR3 sequence: CASSPRTSGHNEQFF. Here the CDR3 DNA reads TGTGCCAGCAGTCCCAGGACTAGCGGCCACAATGAGCAGTTCTTC.

There are a few counts of this clonotype. The chain recombines TRBV7-8 with TRBJ2-1, with D perhaps being TRBD1 or TRBD2 (5 bases each). This CDR3 contains 16 residues. Germline assignment: CDR1 SGHVS and CDR2 FQNEAQ. V lost 1 base and J 0 bases, leaving 10 bases between the germline ends. The CDR3 bases are TGTGCCAGCAGCTTAGTGGGGACCAGCTCCTACAATGAGCAGTTCTTC. Its translation: CASSLVGTSSYNEQFF. The full variable domain, completed using reference TRBV7-8 and TRBJ2-1, is GAGVSQSPRYKVAKRGQDVALRCDPISGHVSLFWYQQALGQGPEFLTYFQNEAQLDKSGLPSDRFFAERPEGSVSTLKIQRTQQEDSAVYLCASSLVGTSSYNEQFFGPGTRLTVL.